A selection of T cell receptor beta chains follows, all from one sample in a study of CD8+ T cells in alopecia areata. Assay: immunoSEQ multiplex PCR; the TCRdb copy retains only in-frame clones and omits some. The sample has approximately 200,000 clones, 60% seen once. Sequencing was performed on CD4+ T cells sorted from blood, taken at week 4, from a patient treated with tofacitinib. The receptors shown here come from a human donor with alopecia areata. The CDR3 runs from the conserved cysteine through the conserved F or W. A D gene is named only where the DNA matches it firmly. Rows give clone size only sometimes, using once, few, many, or a class for an expanded clone.

D gene	V gene	J gene	clone size	CDR3 DNA	CDR3 protein
TRBD1	TRBV6-1	TRBJ1-2	NA	TGTGCCAGCAGTGAATCTCGACAGGGCCCTGGCTACACCTTC	CASSESRQGPGYTF
TRBD1	TRBV6-6	TRBJ1-6	NA	TGTGCCAGCAGATACACCGACAGGGGGCAGAATTCACCCCTCCACTTT	CASRYTDRGQNSPLHF
TRBD1	TRBV6-6	TRBJ1-2	NA	TGTGCCAGCACCGAACGGGACAGGAAAGGGAATGGCTACACCTTC	CASTERDRKGNGYTF
NA	TRBV4-2	TRBJ2-1	NA	TGTGCCAGCAGCCAAGTCTGGGGGGCCAGGAATGAGCAGTTCTTC	CASSQVWGARNEQFF
TRBD1	TRBV7-2	TRBJ2-6	NA	TGTGCCAGCAGCCAGGCACCCCCGGGACAGGGAGCCAACGTCCTGACTTTC	CASSQAPPGQGANVLTF
NA	TRBV5-4	TRBJ2-3	NA	TGTGCCAGCAGCTTGGTTGGGCTTCGGCACGATACGCAGTATTTT	CASSLVGLRHDTQYF
NA	TRBV20-1	TRBJ2-7	NA	TGCAGTGGTGGAGACTCCTACGAGCAGTACTTC	CSGGDSYEQYF
NA	TRBV30	TRBJ1-4	NA	TGTGCCTGGAGCATGACATCACTCGGAGAAAAACTGTTTTTT	CAWSMTSLGEKLFF
TRBD2	TRBV11-1	TRBJ2-3	few	TGTGCCAGCACCATGACTAGCCTGACAGATACGCAGTATTTT	CASTMTSLTDTQYF
NA	TRBV2	TRBJ1-4	few	TGTGCCAGCAGAGCGGGACGGTCTAATGAAAAACTGTTTTTT	CASRAGRSNEKLFF
NA	TRBV29-1	TRBJ1-6	NA	TGCAGCGTTAAGGGGGGAGACTCACCCCTCCACTTT	CSVKGGDSPLHF
NA	TRBV29-1	TRBJ1-5	NA	TGCAGCGTTGCCGACAGCGGGGATCAGCCCCAGCATTTT	CSVADSGDQPQHF
NA	TRBV5-6	TRBJ2-7	once	TGTGCCACAGCCCCTGGACCCGGCGAGCAGTACTTC	CATAPGPGEQYF
NA	TRBV7-9	TRBJ1-1	NA	TGTGCCAGCAGCGGACGGGACACTTCGAACACTGAAGCTTTCTTT	CASSGRDTSNTEAFF
NA	TRBV7-9	TRBJ2-1	NA	TGTGCCAGCACTAAACAGGACGGACAGAACTACAATGAGCAGTTCTTC	CASTKQDGQNYNEQFF
NA	TRBV30	TRBJ2-1	NA	TGTGCCTGGAGTGTGGGCGGACGGGGAAATGAGCAGTTCTTC	CAWSVGGRGNEQFF
NA	TRBV10-3	TRBJ2-7	NA	TGTGCCATCAGTACAAACGTCTACGAGCAGTACTTC	CAISTNVYEQYF
TRBD1	TRBV29-1	TRBJ1-2	NA	TGCAGCGTTGCGGGACAGGGAGAATCTGGCTACACCTTC	CSVAGQGESGYTF
TRBD1	TRBV7-2	TRBJ1-1	NA	TGTGCCAGCAGGCAGGGGGGGACGAACACTGAAGCTTTCTTT	CASRQGGTNTEAFF
TRBD1	TRBV5-1	TRBJ1-1	few	TGCGCCAGCAGCTACACAGGGGCAGCTGAAGCTTTCTTT	CASSYTGAAEAFF
TRBD1	TRBV29-1	TRBJ1-1	NA	TGCAGCGTAGCCGGGACAGGGGACACTGAAGCTTTCTTT	CSVAGTGDTEAFF
NA	TRBV2	TRBJ2-5	NA	TGTGCCAGCAGGGGGCCGGCCCAAGAGACCCAGTACTTC	CASRGPAQETQYF
TRBD1	TRBV29-1	TRBJ2-3	NA	TGCAGCGTTGAAGGGGGACAGGGACCAGATACGCAGTATTTT	CSVEGGQGPDTQYF
NA	TRBV27	TRBJ2-6	few	TGTGCCAGCAGTTTCGACGGACGGTACTCTGGGGCCAACGTCCTGACTTTC	CASSFDGRYSGANVLTF